This record concerns one T cell receptor (beta chain) sequence. Participants, about 18 to 90 years old, spanned some 23 US areas. In the original processing: Amplifying reference gene primers gave estimates of nucleated cell counts. Profiling relied on immunoSEQ multiplex PCR, and the TCRdb table lists in-frame clones only, not all of them. V and J calls and clone size are copied from that table; D and trimming were computed from the DNA. Of 250,000 to 300,000 clones listed, approximately 85% are singletons. This specimen belongs to a study of blood T cell repertoires in COVID-19. The CDR3 runs 15 residues. The V segment lost 2 bases and the J segment 3 bases; nucleotides outside the gene matches: 5. Germline assignment: CDR1 LGHDT and CDR2 YNNKEL (reference sequence).

This chain connects TRBV3-1 (or the pseudogene TRBV3-2) to TRBJ1-1; TRBD1 matches at 8 bases. Specimen: PBMCs or T cells enriched from blood (not recorded which). The sequence was collected from a woman aged 25 to 39 who had recovered from COVID-19. The CDR3 DNA reads TGTGCCAGCAGCCAATTTACAGGGGGGGACACTGAAGCTTTCTTT. This sequence encodes CASSQFTGGDTEAFF.